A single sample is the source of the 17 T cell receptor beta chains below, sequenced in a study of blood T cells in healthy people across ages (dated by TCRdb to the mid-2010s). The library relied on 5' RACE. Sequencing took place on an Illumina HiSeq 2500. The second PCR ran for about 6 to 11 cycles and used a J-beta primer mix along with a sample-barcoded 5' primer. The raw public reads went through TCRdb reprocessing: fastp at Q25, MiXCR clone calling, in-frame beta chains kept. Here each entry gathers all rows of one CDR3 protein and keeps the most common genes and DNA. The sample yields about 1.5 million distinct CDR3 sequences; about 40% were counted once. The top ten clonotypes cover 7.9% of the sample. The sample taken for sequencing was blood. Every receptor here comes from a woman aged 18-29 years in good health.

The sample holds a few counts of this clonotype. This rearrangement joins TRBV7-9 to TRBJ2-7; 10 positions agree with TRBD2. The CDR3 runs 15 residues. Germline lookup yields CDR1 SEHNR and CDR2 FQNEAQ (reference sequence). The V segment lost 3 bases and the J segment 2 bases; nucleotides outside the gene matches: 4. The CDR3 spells CASSFGLAGAYEQYF. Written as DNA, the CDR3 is TGTGCCAGCAGCTTTGGGCTAGCGGGGGCCTACGAGCAGTACTTC. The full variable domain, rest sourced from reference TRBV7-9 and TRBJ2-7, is DTGVSQNPRHKITKRGQNVTFRCDPISEHNRLYWYRQTLGQGPEFLTYFQNEAQLEKSRLLSDRFSAERPKGSFSTLEIQRTEQGDSAMYLCASSFGLAGAYEQYFGPGTRLTVT.

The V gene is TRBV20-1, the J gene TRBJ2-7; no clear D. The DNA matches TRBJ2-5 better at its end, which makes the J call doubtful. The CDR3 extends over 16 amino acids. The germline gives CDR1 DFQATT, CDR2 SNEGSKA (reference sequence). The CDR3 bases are TGCAGTGCTAGAGTTTCTTCGGACCCCCGGTGGGAGACCCAGTACTTC. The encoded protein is CSARVSSDPRWETQYF.

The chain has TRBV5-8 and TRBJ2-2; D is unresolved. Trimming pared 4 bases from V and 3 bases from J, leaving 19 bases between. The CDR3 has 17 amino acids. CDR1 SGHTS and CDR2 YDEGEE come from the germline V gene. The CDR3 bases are TGTGCCAGCAGCCCTACTTGGCAAGGAATGTACACCGGGGAGCTGTTTTTT. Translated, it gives CASSPTWQGMYTGELFF.

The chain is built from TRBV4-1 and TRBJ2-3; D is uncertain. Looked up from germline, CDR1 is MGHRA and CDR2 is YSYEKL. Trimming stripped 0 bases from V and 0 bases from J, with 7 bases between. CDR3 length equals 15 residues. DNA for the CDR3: TGCGCCAGCAGCCAAGACTTTCCGAGCACAGATACGCAGTATTTT. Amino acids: CASSQDFPSTDTQYF.

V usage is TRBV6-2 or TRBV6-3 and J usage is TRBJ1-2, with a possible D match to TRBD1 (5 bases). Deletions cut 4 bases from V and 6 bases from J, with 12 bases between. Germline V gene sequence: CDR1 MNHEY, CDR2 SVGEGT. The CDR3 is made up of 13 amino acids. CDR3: CASSSQEGNGYTF. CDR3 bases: TGTGCCAGCAGTTCCCAAGAGGGGAATGGCTACACCTTC.

CDR3 residues: CASRVSGTSGRNEQFF. For the CDR3, the DNA is TGTGCCAGCAGAGTATCCGGGACTAGCGGGAGAAATGAGCAGTTCTTC. The gene calls are TRBV7-9 and TRBJ2-1, with 14 positions matching TRBD2. V gave up 6 bases and J gave up 7 bases; unmatched junction bases: 8. The CDR3 is 16 residues long. CDR1 SEHNR and CDR2 FQNEAQ come from the germline V gene (reference sequence).

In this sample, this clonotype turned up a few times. The CDR3 coding sequence is TGCAGTGCTAGAAACAGGGGCGAACCCCCCTACGAGCAGTACTTC. It yields the protein CSARNRGEPPYEQYF. The J gene is TRBJ2-7, the V gene TRBV20-1, with 7 bases that match TRBD1. Germline CDR1 reads DFQATT; CDR2 reads SNEGSKA (reference sequence). The CDR3 runs to 15 residues. The ends lost 2 bases at V and 2 bases at J; junction bases unmatched: 9.

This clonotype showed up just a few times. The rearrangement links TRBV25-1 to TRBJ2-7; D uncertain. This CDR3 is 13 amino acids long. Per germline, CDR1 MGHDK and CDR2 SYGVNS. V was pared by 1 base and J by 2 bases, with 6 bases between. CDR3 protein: CASSELGPYEQYF. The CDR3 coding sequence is TGTGCCAGCAGTGAATTAGGCCCCTACGAGCAGTACTTC.

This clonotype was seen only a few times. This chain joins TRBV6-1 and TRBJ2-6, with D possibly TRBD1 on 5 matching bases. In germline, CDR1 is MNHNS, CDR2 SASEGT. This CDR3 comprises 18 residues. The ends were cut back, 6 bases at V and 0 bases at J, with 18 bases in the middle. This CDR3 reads CASSRSIGAVSGANVLTF. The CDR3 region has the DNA TGTGCCAGCAGCCGGTCGATAGGGGCAGTCTCTGGGGCCAACGTCCTGACTTTC.

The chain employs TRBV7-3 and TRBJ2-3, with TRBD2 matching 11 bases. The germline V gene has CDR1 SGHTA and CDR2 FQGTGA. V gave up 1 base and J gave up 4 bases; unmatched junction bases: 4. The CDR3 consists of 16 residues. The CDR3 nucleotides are TGTGCCAGCAGCTTAATGGTAGCGGGGGGGTCAGATACGCAGTATTTT. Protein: CASSLMVAGGSDTQYF.

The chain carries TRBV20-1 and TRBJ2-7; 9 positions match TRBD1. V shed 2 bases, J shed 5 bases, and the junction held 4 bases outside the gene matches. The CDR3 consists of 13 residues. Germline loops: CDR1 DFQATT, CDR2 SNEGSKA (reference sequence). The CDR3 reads CSARTGGNDEQYF. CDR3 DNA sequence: TGCAGTGCTAGAACAGGGGGCAACGACGAGCAGTACTTC.

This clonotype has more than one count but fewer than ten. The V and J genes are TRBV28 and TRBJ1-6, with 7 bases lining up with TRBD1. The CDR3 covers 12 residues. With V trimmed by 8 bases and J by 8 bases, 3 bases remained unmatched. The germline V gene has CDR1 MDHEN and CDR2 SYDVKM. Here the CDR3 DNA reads TGTGCCAGCCGGGACAGAGATTCACCCCTCCACTTT. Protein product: CASRDRDSPLHF. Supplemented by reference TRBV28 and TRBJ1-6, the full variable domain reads DVKVTQSSRYLVKRTGEKVFLECVQDMDHENMFWYRQDPGLGLRLIYFSYDVKMKEKGDIPEGYSVSREKKERFSLILESASTNQTSMYLCASRDRDSPLHFGNGTRLTVT.

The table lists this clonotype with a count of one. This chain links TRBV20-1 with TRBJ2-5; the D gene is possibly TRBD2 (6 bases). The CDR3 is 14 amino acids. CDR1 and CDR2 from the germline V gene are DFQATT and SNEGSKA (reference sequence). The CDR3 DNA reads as TGCAGCGCTTCGCGGGTCACGGGGGTAGAGACCCAGTACTTC. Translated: CSASRVTGVETQYF.

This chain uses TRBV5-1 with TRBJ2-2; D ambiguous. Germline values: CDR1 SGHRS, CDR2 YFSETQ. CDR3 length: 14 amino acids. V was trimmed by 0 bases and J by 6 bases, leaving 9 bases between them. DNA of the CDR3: TGCGCCAGCAGCTTGGGCCAAGTCCCCGGGGAGCTGTTTTTT. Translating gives CASSLGQVPGELFF.

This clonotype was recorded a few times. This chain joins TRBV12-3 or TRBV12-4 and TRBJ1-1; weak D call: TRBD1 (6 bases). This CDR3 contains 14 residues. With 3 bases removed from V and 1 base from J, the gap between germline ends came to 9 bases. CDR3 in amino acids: CASSFQQGNTEAFF. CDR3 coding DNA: TGTGCCAGCAGTTTTCAACAGGGGAACACTGAAGCTTTCTTT.

CDR3 sequence reads: CASSSGGVSEQYF. Here the CDR3 DNA reads TGTGCCAGCAGTTCGGGGGGGGTCAGTGAGCAGTACTTC. This sequence joins TRBV27 and TRBJ2-7; 8 bases fit TRBD2. CDR3 length: 13 residues. Germline V gene lookup returns CDR1 MNHEY and CDR2 SMNVEV (reference sequence). V lost 4 bases to trimming and J lost 7 bases; unmatched junction nucleotides: 6.

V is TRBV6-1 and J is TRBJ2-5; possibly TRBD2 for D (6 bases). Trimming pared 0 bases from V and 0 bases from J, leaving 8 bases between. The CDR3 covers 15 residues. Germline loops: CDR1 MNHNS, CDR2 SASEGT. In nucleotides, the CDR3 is TGTGCCAGCAGTGAAGCTTGGGACTACCAAGAGACCCAGTACTTC. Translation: CASSEAWDYQETQYF.